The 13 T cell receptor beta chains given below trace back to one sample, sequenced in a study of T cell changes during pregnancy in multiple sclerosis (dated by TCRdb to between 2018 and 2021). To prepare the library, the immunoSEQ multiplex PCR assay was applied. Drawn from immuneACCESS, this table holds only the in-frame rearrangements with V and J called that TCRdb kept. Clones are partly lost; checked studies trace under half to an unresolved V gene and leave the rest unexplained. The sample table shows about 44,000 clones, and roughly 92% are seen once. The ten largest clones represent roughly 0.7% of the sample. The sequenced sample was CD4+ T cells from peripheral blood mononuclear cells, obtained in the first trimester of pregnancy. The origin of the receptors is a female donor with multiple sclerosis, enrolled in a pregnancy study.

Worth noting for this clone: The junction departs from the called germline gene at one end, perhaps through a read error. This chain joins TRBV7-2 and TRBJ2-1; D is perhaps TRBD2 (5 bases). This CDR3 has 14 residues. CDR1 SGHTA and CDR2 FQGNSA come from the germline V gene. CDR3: CASSPVTLGAATIF. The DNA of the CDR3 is TGTGCCAGCAGCCCGGTCACATTGGGAGCGGCAACGATCTTC.

The CDR3 region is CASSLYQGTNTEAFF. CDR3 in DNA: TGCGCCAGCAGCTTGTATCAGGGGACGAACACTGAAGCTTTCTTT. J is TRBJ1-1 and V is TRBV5-1, with D tentatively TRBD1 (6 bases). Trimming shortened V by 1 base and J by 1 base, and 11 bases separated the two germline ends. CDR1 is SGHRS and CDR2 is YFSETQ in the germline V gene. The CDR3 spans 15 residues.

Here the CDR3 reads CASGGLADNEQFF. As DNA, the CDR3 is TGTGCCAGCGGAGGACTAGCGGACAATGAGCAGTTCTTC. The chain links TRBV25-1 to TRBJ2-1, with 10 bases identical to TRBD2. Germline CDR1 is MGHDK and CDR2 is SYGVNS. This CDR3 is built from 13 residues. V gave up 8 bases and J gave up 5 bases; unmatched junction bases: 3.

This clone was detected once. CDR3 region: CASSSTIGGFSGNPYNEQFF. The CDR3 nucleotides are TGTGCCAGCAGCTCCACGATTGGTGGATTTAGCGGGAACCCCTACAATGAGCAGTTCTTC. The V gene is TRBV5-4, the J gene TRBJ2-1; 8 bases agree with TRBD2. Germline trimming cut 3 bases from V and 2 bases from J; bases unmatched to any gene: 19. The CDR3 sequence is 20 residues long. CDR1 is SGHNT and CDR2 is YYREEE in the germline V gene (reference sequence).

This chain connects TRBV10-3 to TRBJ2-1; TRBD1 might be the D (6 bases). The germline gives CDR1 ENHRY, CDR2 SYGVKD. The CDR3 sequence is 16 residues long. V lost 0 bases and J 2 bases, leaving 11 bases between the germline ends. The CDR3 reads CAISESAGEAYNEQFF. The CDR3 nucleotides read TGTGCCATCAGTGAGTCCGCAGGGGAAGCCTACAATGAGCAGTTCTTC.

DNA for the CDR3: TGTGCCAGCAGTCCGCCGGGACAGGGCACAGATACGCAGTATTTT. Encoded protein: CASSPPGQGTDTQYF. The chain joins TRBV28 to TRBJ2-3; 8 bases map to TRBD1. V lost 5 bases and J lost 1; bases outside the gene matches: 5. The CDR3 contains 15 residues. Germline V gene data show CDR1 as MDHEN and CDR2 as SYDVKM.

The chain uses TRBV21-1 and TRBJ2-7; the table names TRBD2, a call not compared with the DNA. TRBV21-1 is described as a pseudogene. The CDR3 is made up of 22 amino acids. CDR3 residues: CASSRRAQKTSRALRESYEQYF. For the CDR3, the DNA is TGTGCCAGCAGCCGCCGGGCGCAGAAGACTAGCCGAGCTCTACGCGAAAGCTACGAGCAGTACTTC.

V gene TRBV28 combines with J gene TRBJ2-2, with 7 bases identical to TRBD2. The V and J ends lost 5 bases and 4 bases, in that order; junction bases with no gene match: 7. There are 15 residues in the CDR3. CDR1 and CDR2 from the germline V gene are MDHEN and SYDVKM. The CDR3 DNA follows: TGTGCCAGCAGTCCCCCGGGAGGCCTCACCGGGGAGCTGTTTTTT. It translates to CASSPPGGLTGELFF.

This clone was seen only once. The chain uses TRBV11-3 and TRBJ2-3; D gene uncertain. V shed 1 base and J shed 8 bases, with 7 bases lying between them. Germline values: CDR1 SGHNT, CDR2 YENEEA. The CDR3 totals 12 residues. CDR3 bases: TGTGCCAGCAGCTTAGCCGGCGGTACGCAGTATTTT. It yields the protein CASSLAGGTQYF.

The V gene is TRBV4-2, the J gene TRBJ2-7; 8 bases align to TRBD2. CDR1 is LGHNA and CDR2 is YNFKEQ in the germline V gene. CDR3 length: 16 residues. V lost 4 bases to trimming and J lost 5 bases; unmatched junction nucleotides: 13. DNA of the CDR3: TGTGCCAGCAGCCCCCGTTTTCAAGCGGGAGCTCACGAGCAGTACTTC. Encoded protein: CASSPRFQAGAHEQYF.

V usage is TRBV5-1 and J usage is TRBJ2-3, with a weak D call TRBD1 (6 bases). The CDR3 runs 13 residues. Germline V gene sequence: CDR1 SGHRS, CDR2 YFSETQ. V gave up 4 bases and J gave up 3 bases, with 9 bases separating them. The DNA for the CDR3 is TGCGCCAGCAGCCGGGACACGACAGATACGCAGTATTTT. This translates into CASSRDTTDTQYF.

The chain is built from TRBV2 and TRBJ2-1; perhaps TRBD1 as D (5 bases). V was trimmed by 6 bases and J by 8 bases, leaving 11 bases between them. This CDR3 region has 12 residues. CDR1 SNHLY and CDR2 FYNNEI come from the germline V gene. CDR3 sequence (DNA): TGTGCCAGCAGAGATGACAGTTATGAGCAGTTCTTC. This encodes CASRDDSYEQFF.

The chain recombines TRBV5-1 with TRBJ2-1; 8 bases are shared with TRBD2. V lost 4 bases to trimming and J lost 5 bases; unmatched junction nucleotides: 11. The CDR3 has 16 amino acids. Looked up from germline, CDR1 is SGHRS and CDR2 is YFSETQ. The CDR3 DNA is TGCGCCAGCAGCCCACAACCGGGACTAGTTCACAATGAGCAGTTCTTC. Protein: CASSPQPGLVHNEQFF.